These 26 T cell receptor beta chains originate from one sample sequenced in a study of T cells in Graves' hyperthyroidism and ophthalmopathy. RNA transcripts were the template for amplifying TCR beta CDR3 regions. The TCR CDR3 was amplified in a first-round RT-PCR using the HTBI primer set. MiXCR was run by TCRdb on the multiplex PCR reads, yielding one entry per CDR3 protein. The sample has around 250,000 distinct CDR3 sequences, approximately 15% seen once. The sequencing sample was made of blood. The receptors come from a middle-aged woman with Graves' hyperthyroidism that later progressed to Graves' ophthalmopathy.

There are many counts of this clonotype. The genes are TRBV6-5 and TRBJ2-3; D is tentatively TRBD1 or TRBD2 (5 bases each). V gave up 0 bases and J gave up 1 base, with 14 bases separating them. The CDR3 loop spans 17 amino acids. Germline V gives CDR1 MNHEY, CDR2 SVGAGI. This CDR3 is CASSYSGAPGRTDTQYF. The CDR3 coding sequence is TGTGCCAGCAGTTACTCCGGGGCTCCCGGACGCACAGATACGCAGTATTTT.

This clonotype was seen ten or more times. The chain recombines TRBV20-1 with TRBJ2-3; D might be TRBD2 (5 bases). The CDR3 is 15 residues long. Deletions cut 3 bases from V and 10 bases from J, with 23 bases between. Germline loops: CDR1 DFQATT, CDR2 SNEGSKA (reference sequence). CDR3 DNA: TGCAGTGCTAGTACTAGGTCAATTCCTGTAGGTTCGCAGTATTTT. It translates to CSASTRSIPVGSQYF.

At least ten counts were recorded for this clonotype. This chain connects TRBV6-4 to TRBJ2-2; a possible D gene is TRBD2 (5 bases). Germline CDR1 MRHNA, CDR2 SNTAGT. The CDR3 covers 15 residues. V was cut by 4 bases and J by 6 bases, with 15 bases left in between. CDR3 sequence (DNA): TGTGCCAGCAGTGGCCCTCCCGGACTCCCCGGGGAGCTGTTTTTT. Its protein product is CASSGPPGLPGELFF.

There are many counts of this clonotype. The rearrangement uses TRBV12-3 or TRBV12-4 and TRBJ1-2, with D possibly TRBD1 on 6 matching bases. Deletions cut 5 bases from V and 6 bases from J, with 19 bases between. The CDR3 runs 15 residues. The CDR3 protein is CASSPLWKGGDGYTF. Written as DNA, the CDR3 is TGTGCCAGCAGTCCCCTGTGGAAGGGGGGTGATGGCTACACCTTC.

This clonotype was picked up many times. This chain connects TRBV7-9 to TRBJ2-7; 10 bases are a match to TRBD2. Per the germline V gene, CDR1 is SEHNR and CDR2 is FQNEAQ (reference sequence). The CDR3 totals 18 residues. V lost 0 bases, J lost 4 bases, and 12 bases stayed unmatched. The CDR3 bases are TGTGCCAGCAGCTTAGCCCGAGGGACTAGCGCCGCTTTGTACGAGCAGTACTTC. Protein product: CASSLARGTSAALYEQYF.

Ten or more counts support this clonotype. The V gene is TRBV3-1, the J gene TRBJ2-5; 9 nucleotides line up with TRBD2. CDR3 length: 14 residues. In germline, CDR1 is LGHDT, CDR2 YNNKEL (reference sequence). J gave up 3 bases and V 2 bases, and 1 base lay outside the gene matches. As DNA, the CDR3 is TGTGCCAGCAGCCAATTAGCGGGAGAAGAGACCCAGTACTTC. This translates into CASSQLAGEETQYF.

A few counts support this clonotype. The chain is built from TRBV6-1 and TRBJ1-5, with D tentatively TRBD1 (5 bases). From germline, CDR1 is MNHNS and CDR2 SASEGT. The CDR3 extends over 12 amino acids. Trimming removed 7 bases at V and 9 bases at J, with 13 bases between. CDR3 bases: TGTGCCAGCACCGCCTGGGGCCGGCCCCAGCATTTT. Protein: CASTAWGRPQHF.

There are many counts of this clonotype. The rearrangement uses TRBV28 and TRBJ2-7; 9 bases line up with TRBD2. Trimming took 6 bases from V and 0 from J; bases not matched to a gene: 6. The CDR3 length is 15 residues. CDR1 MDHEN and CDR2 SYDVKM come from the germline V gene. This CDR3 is CASRPSGGSSYEQYF. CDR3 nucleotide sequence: TGTGCCAGCAGACCGAGCGGGGGGAGCTCCTACGAGCAGTACTTC.

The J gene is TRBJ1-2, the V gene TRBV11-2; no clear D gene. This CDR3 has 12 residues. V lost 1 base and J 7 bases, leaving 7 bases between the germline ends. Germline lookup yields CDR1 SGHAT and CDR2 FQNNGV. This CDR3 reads CASSLGVSGYTF. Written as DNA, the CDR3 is TGTGCCAGCAGCTTAGGGGTCTCTGGCTACACCTTC. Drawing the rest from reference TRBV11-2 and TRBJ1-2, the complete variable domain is EAGVAQSPRYKIIEKRQSVAFWCNPISGHATLYWYQQILGQGPKLLIQFQNNGVVDDSQLPKDRFSAERLKGVDSTLKIQPAKLEDSAVYLCASSLGVSGYTFGSGTRLTVV.

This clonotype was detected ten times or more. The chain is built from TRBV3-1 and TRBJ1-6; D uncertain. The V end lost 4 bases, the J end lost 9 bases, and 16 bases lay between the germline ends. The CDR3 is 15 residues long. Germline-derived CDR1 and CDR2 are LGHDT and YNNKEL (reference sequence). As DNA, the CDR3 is TGTGCCAGCAGCCCACTTTGGGCGAATGGTTCACCCCTCCACTTT. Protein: CASSPLWANGSPLHF.

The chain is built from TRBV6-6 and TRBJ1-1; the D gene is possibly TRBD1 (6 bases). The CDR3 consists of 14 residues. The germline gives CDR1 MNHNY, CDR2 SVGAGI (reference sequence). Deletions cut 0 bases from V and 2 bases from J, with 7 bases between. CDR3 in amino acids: CASSYSQGNTEAFF. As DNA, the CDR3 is TGTGCCAGCAGTTACTCACAGGGAAACACTGAAGCTTTCTTT.

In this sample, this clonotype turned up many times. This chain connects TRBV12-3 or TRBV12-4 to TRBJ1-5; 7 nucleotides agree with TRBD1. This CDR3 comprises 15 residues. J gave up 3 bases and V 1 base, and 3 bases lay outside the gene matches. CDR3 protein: CASSLEGADNQPQHF. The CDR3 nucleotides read TGTGCCAGCAGTTTAGAGGGGGCTGACAATCAGCCCCAGCATTTT.

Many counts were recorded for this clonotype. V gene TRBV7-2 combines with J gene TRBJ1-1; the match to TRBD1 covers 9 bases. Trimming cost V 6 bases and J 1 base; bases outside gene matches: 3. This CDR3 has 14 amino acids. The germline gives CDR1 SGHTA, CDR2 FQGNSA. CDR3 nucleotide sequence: TGTGCCAGCAGACTACAGGGGGCGAACACTGAAGCTTTCTTT. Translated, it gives CASRLQGANTEAFF.

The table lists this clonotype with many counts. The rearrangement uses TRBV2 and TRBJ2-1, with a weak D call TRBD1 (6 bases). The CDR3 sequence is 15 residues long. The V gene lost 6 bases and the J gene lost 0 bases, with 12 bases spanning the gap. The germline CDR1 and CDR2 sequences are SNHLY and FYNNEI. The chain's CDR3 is CASSMDSSSYNEQFF. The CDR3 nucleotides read TGTGCCAGCAGCATGGACAGCAGCTCCTACAATGAGCAGTTCTTC.

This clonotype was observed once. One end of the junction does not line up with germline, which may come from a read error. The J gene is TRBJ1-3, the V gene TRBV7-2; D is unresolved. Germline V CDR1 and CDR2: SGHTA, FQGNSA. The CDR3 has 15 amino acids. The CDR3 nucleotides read TGTGCCAGCAGCTTCGGCTCCAGCTCTGGAAACACCATATGTTTC. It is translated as CASSFGSSSGNTICF.

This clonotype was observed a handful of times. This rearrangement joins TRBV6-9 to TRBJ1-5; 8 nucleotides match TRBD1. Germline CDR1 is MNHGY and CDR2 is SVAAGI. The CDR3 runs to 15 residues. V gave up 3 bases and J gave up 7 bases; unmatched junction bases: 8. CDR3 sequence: CASSYAGQGNQPQHF. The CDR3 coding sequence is TGTGCCAGCAGTTACGCTGGACAGGGAAACCAGCCCCAGCATTTT.

The CDR3, as DNA: TGTGCCAGCAGCTCAACCATAGGGGGCCCCTCCTACGAGCAGTACTTC. Residues: CASSSTIGGPSYEQYF. The chain recombines TRBV13 with TRBJ2-7; TRBD1 agrees at 7 bases. This CDR3 has 16 residues. J was trimmed by 0 bases and V by 4 bases; bases with no gene match: 9. Germline V CDR1 and CDR2: PRHDT, FYEKMQ (reference sequence).

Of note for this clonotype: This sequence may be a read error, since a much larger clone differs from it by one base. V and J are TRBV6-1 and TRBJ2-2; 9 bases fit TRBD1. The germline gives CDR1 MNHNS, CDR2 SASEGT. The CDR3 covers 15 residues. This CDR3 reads CTSRLDRGNTGELFF. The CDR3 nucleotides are TGTACCAGCAGACTGGACAGGGGGAACACCGGGGAGCTGTTTTTT.

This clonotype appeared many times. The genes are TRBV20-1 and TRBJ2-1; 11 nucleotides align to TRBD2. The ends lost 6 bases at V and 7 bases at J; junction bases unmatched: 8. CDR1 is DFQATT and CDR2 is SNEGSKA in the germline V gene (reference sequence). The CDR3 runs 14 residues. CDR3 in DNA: TGCAGTGCCGACCCTAGCGGGAGGCTGAATGAGCAGTTCTTC. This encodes CSADPSGRLNEQFF.

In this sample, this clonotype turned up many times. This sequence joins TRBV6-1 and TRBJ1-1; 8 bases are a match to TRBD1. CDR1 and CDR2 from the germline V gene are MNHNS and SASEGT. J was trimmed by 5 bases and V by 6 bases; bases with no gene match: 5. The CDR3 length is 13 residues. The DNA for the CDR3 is TGTGCCAGCAGGTCAGGGGGCAGGACTGAAGCTTTCTTT. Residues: CASRSGGRTEAFF.

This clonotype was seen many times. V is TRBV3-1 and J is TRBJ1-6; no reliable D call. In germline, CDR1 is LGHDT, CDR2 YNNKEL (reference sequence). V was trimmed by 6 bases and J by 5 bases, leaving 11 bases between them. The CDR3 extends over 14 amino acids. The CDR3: CASRYRRDNSPLHF. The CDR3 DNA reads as TGTGCCAGCAGGTATCGACGGGATAATTCACCCCTCCACTTT.

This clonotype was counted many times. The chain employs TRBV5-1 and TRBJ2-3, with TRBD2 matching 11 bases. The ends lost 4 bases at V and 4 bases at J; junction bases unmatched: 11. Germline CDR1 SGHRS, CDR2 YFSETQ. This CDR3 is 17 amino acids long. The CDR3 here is CASSHGTSGKGADTQYF. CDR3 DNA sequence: TGCGCCAGCAGCCACGGGACTAGCGGAAAGGGGGCAGATACGCAGTATTTT.

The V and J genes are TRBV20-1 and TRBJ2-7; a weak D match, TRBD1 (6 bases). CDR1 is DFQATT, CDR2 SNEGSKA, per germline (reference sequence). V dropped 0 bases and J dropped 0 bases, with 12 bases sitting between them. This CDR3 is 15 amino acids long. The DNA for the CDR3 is TGCAGTGCTAGAGAGGGACAATCTATCTCCTACGAGCAGTACTTC. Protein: CSAREGQSISYEQYF.

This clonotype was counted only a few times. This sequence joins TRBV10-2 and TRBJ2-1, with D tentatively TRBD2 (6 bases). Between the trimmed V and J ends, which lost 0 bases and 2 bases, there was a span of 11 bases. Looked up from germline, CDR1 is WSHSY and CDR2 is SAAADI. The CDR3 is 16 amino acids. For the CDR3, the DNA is TGCGCCAGCAGTGAGTCGGCGGGGTACGCCTACAATGAGCAGTTCTTC. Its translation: CASSESAGYAYNEQFF.

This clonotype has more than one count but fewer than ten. In nucleotides, the CDR3 is TGCGCCAGCAGCACAGGGATACAAGAGACCCAGTACTTC. It is translated as CASSTGIQETQYF. The gene calls are TRBV5-1 and TRBJ2-5; D perhaps matches TRBD1 (6 bases). V gave up 4 bases and J gave up 2 bases, with 9 bases separating them. Germline CDR1 and CDR2: SGHRS and YFSETQ. The CDR3 length is 13 residues.

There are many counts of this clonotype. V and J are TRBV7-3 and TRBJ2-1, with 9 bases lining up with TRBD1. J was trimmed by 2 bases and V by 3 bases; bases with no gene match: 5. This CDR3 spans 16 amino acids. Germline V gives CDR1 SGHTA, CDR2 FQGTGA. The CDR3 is CASSFFGTGTYNEQFF. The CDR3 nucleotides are TGTGCCAGCAGCTTCTTTGGGACAGGGACCTACAATGAGCAGTTCTTC.